This T cell receptor (beta chain) was documented in a study of CD8+CD57+ T cells in acquired aplastic anemia. The sequenced patients had an expansion of CD8+CD57+ cells seen by flow cytometry. CDR3 and TCR beta VDJ profiling relied on genomic DNA as the template. MiXCR, applied by TCRdb to the reads, yields one record per CDR3 protein. The sample yields some 170,000 distinct CDR3 sequences, around half seen once. Germline V gives CDR1 KGHDR, CDR2 SFDVKD. The CDR3 spans 17 residues. Trimming took off 3 bases at V and 0 bases at J, with 14 bases between the two ends. The sequence derives from a human donor with aplastic anemia. Sequencing input: sorted CD4+, CD8+, or CD8+CD57+ T cells (not recorded which) from PBMCs. The rearrangement links TRBV24-1 to TRBJ2-1; either TRBD1 or TRBD2 may supply D (5 bases each). CDR3 amino acids: CATSDIGDASSYNEQFF. The CDR3 DNA sequence: TGTGCCACCAGTGATATCGGGGACGCGAGCTCCTACAATGAGCAGTTCTTC.